These 22 T cell receptor beta chains originate from one sample sequenced in a study of beta chain features in type 1 diabetes. The investigators reverse transcribed all of the isolated RNA, so they sequenced expressed TCRB transcripts. Sequencing used immunoSEQ multiplex PCR; TCRdb keeps in-frame clones, though not all of them. The repertoire includes around 320,000 clones, 12% to 15% of them detected once, and approximately 6.7% sits in the top ten. The sample was central memory CD4+ T cells from blood. The receptors were sampled from a man in his thirties or forties in good health.

The rearrangement joins TRBV5-1 to TRBJ2-1; D perhaps matches TRBD1 (7 bases). CDR3 size: 14 residues. Looked up from germline, CDR1 is SGHRS and CDR2 is YFSETQ. Trimming took off 4 bases at V and 4 bases at J, with 12 bases between the two ends. CDR3 nucleotide sequence: TGCGCCAGCAGCATTGCGGGACAGTACAATGAGCAGTTCTTC. Encoded protein: CASSIAGQYNEQFF.

This clone showed up many times. This chain joins TRBV29-1 and TRBJ1-1; possibly TRBD1 for D (5 bases). CDR3 length equals 13 residues. Germline V gives CDR1 SQVTM, CDR2 ANQGSEA. V was clipped by 5 bases and J by 10 bases, with 20 bases between them. Here the CDR3 DNA reads TGCAGCGTTTCCCAGGGCCGGCCGGCTATAGCTTTCTTT. Protein product: CSVSQGRPAIAFF.

This clone was found a few times. In DNA, the CDR3 is TGTGCCAGCAGCCAGCGGGAGACCACAGATACGCAGTATTTT. This codes for CASSQRETTDTQYF. The rearrangement joins TRBV6-1 to TRBJ2-3; the match to TRBD2 covers 8 bases. The length of the CDR3 is 14 residues. CDR1 MNHNS and CDR2 SASEGT come from the germline V gene. V lost 6 bases to trimming and J lost 2 bases; unmatched junction nucleotides: 4.

Notes on this clone: Sequence at one end of the junction differs from germline and may be a read error. The CDR3, as DNA: TGTGCCAGGAGCCGACTAGCGGGAGGTAATGGGAATGAGCAGTTCTTC. Its protein product is CARSRLAGGNGNEQFF. The chain joins TRBV30 to TRBJ2-1; TRBD2 matches 13 bases. There are 16 residues in the CDR3. Germline assignment: CDR1 GTSNPN and CDR2 SVGIG (reference sequence). Full variable domain (remainder filled in from reference TRBV30 and TRBJ2-1): SQTIHQWPATLVQPVGSPLSLECTVEGTSNPNLYWYRQAAGRGLQLLFYSVGIGQISSEVPQNLSASRPQDRQFILSSKKLLLSDSGFYLCARSRLAGGNGNEQFFGPGTRLTVL.

The chain employs TRBV21-1 and TRBJ2-7. TRBV21-1 is noted as a pseudogene. CDR3 size: 19 residues. CDR3 sequence reads: CASSPFGETVRRGCYEQYF. As DNA, the CDR3 is TGTGCCAGCAGCCCCTTCGGGGAGACAGTAAGGAGGGGGTGCTACGAGCAGTACTTC.

This clone was found a few times. The rearrangement links TRBV7-7 to TRBJ2-7, with D perhaps being TRBD1 or TRBD2 (5 bases each). Germline CDR1 reads SSHAT; CDR2 reads FNYEAQ (reference sequence). Trimming removed 6 bases at V and 9 bases at J, with 12 bases between. This CDR3 region has 11 residues. DNA of the CDR3: TGTGCCAGCAGTGTTCGGGGACCGCAGTACGTC. Its translation: CASSVRGPQYV.

This clone was seen a few times. The rearrangement joins TRBV6-6 to TRBJ1-6; 8 positions agree with TRBD1. The CDR3 spans 14 residues. Germline V lookup: CDR1 MNHNY, CDR2 SVGAGI (reference sequence). Unmatched junction bases numbered 6, after V lost 5 bases and J lost 9 bases. The CDR3 sequence: CASSPSDRVSPLHF. The CDR3 region has the DNA TGTGCCAGCAGTCCCTCGGACAGGGTTTCACCCCTCCACTTT.

This clone was observed a few times. The chain uses TRBV4-3 and TRBJ2-7; a weak D match, TRBD2 (6 bases). Between the trimmed V and J ends, which lost 4 bases and 1 base, there was a span of 11 bases. This CDR3 has 14 amino acids. Per germline, CDR1 LGHNA and CDR2 YSLEER. CDR3 region: CASSLWRGSYEQYF. The DNA for the CDR3 is TGCGCCAGCAGCCTGTGGCGGGGATCCTACGAGCAGTACTTC.

The sample holds a few counts of this clone. This chain uses TRBV29-1 with TRBJ1-2, with a tentative D call TRBD1 (6 bases). The CDR3 length is 15 residues. CDR1 and CDR2 from the germline V gene are SQVTM and ANQGSEA. The ends were cut back, 6 bases at V and 4 bases at J, with 21 bases in the middle. The CDR3 DNA sequence: TGCAGCGTCGAAAAAGATGCGACAGGTGTCTATGGCTACACCTTC. Amino acids: CSVEKDATGVYGYTF. Variable domain in full (rest from reference TRBV29-1 and TRBJ1-2): SAVISQKPSRDICQRGTSLTIQCQVDSQVTMMFWYRQQPGQSLTLIATANQGSEATYESGFVIDKFPISRPNLTFSTLTVSNMSPEDSSIYLCSVEKDATGVYGYTFGSGTRLTVV.

The chain uses TRBV6-5 and TRBJ2-6; unclear D gene. V shed 0 bases and J shed 3 bases, with 0 bases lying between them. Germline CDR1 is MNHEY and CDR2 is SVGAGI. The CDR3 is 13 residues long. The CDR3 loop is CASSYSGANVLTF. The CDR3 DNA sequence: TGTGCCAGCAGTTACTCTGGGGCCAACGTCCTGACTTTC.

This rearrangement joins TRBV5-4 to TRBJ2-7; D unresolved. The CDR3 has 9 amino acids. Between the trimmed V and J ends, which lost 2 bases and 12 bases, there was a span of 6 bases. The germline V gene encodes CDR1 SGHNT and CDR2 YYREEE (reference sequence). CDR3 coding DNA: TGTGCCAGCAGCTTAACGCGGTACGTC. Its translation is CASSLTRYV.

Only a few counts were recorded for this clone. The CDR3 bases are TGTGCCAGCAGCAAAGGACAGGGGGCGAGTACTGAAGCTTTCTTT. It codes for CASSKGQGASTEAFF. The chain combines TRBV21-1 with TRBJ1-1; the DNA was not used to check the table's D call, TRBD1. TRBV21-1 is recorded as a pseudogene. This CDR3 is built from 15 residues.

This clone was counted between two and nine times. A read error may account for a junction end that differs from germline. The chain combines TRBV7-7 with TRBJ2-5; maybe TRBD2 (7 bases). Germline V gene sequence: CDR1 SSHAT, CDR2 FNYEAQ (reference sequence). CDR3 length: 16 amino acids. In DNA form, the CDR3 reads TGCGCCAGCAGCGCCCCGGGGCGGGGGCCGCAAGAGACCCAGTACTTC. It encodes CASSAPGRGPQETQYF.

In its sample, this clone was seen a few times. This chain uses TRBV19 with TRBJ2-1; 7 bases map to TRBD1. In germline, CDR1 is LNHDA, CDR2 SQIVND (reference sequence). The junction had 10 bases not matched to a gene; V was cut back by 3 bases and J by 5 bases. This CDR3 comprises 16 residues. CDR3 protein: CASSMGRDRVDNEQFF. DNA for the CDR3: TGTGCCAGTAGTATGGGCCGCGACAGGGTGGACAATGAGCAGTTCTTC.

Comment on this clone: Since a far larger clone is one base different, this is likely a read error. The chain carries TRBV7-9 and TRBJ2-5, with 8 bases that match TRBD2. The germline V gene encodes CDR1 SEHNR and CDR2 FQNEAQ (reference sequence). The ends lost 5 bases at V and 3 bases at J; junction bases unmatched: 14. CDR3 size: 17 residues. The CDR3 loop is CASSRGASGGAKETQYF. The CDR3 DNA follows: TGTGCCAGCAGCCGCGGGGCCTCCGGGGGGGCTAAAGAGACCCAGTACTTC.

The rearrangement uses TRBV2 and TRBJ2-1, with 8 bases fitting TRBD2. Germline CDR1 SNHLY, CDR2 FYNNEI. The CDR3 is made up of 15 amino acids. Trimming removed 7 bases from V and 5 bases from J; junction bases left unmatched: 10. CDR3 residues: CASKYGGARNNEQFF. The CDR3 DNA is TGTGCCAGCAAGTACGGGGGGGCCCGAAACAATGAGCAGTTCTTC.

In this sample, this clone turned up a few times. The V and J genes are TRBV5-1 and TRBJ2-3; 8 positions agree with TRBD1. This CDR3 has 15 amino acids. V gave up 4 bases and J gave up 3 bases; unmatched junction bases: 7. The germline V gene has CDR1 SGHRS and CDR2 YFSETQ. In nucleotides, the CDR3 is TGCGCCAGCAGCCTGGGACAGGTGAGGACAGATACGCAGTATTTT. Protein product: CASSLGQVRTDTQYF.

J is TRBJ2-3 and V is TRBV7-8, with D maybe TRBD2 (5 bases). The CDR3 totals 13 residues. In germline, CDR1 is SGHVS, CDR2 FQNEAQ. V was cut by 5 bases and J by 8 bases, with 14 bases left in between. CDR3 nucleotides: TGTGCCAGCAGCGGTGCGGGCAGCGCTACGCAGTATTTT. This translates into CASSGAGSATQYF.

The sample holds a few counts of this clone. The chain is built from TRBV5-1 and TRBJ1-2; no clear D gene. CDR3 length: 14 amino acids. V was shortened by 3 bases and J by 4 bases, with 13 bases between the two germline ends. Germline CDR1 reads SGHRS; CDR2 reads YFSETQ. The CDR3 DNA reads TGCGCCAGCAGCTCCTCGGGGTGGAGCTATGGCTACACCTTC. Protein product: CASSSSGWSYGYTF.

The chain joins TRBV5-4 to TRBJ2-7; 8 nucleotides match TRBD1. This CDR3 is built from 14 residues. V was clipped by 3 bases and J by 6 bases; unmatched bases: 8. Germline CDR1 and CDR2: SGHNT and YYREEE (reference sequence). Written as DNA, the CDR3 is TGTGCCAGCAGCTCGACAGGGGCAGTATCCGAGCAGTACTTC. As protein: CASSSTGAVSEQYF.

This clone was recorded at least ten times. The chain is built from TRBV7-2 and TRBJ2-1; D possibly matches TRBD1 or TRBD2 (5 bases each). Deletions cut 5 bases from V and 4 bases from J, with 15 bases between. The CDR3 length is 15 residues. The germline CDR1 and CDR2 sequences are SGHTA and FQGNSA. The CDR3 here is CASSTTGTLYNEQFF. The CDR3 nucleotides read TGTGCCAGCAGCACAACCGGGACGCTATACAATGAGCAGTTCTTC.

This chain joins TRBV6-5 and TRBJ1-5; no clear D. Trimming stripped 2 bases from V and 2 bases from J, with 4 bases between. CDR3 length: 13 residues. CDR1 is MNHEY, CDR2 SVGAGI, per germline. CDR3: CASSYVRNQPQHF. CDR3 nucleotides: TGTGCCAGCAGTTACGTTCGCAATCAGCCCCAGCATTTT.